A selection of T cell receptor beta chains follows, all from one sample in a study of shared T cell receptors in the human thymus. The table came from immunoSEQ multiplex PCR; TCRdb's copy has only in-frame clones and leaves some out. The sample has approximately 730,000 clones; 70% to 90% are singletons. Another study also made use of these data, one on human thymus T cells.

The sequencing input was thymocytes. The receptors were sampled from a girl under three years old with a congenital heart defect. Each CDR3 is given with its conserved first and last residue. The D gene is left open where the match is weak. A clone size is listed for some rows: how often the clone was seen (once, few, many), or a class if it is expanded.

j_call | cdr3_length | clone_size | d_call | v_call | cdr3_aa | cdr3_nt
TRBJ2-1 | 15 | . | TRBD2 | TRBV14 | CASSQAPGGANEQFF | TGTGCCAGCAGCCAAGCCCCCGGGGGGGCCAATGAGCAGTTCTTC
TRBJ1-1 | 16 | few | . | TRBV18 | CASSPGRHSLTTEAFF | TGTGCCAGCTCACCAGGTCGGCACAGTTTGACCACTGAAGCTTTCTTT
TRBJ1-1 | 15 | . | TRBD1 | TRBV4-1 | CASSQSGQGSKDAFF | TGCGCCAGCAGCCAGTCGGGACAGGGGTCTAAAGATGCTTTCTTT
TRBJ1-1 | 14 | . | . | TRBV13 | CASSSPTENTEAFF | TGTGCCAGCAGCTCACCGACAGAAAACACTGAAGCTTTCTTT
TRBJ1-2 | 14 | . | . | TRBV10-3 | CAISGDNHEGGYTF | TGTGCCATCAGCGGGGACAACCACGAGGGTGGCTACACCTTC
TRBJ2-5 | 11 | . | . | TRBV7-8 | CASTLGGTQYF | TGTGCCAGCACCCTAGGGGGGACCCAGTACTTC
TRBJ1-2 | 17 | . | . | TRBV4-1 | CASSPQREATLGSGYTF | TGCGCCAGCAGCCCTCAAAGGGAGGCAACCTTGGGTAGTGGCTACACCTTC
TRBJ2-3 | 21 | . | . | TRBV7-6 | CASSLGNNSLRRGTSTDTQYF | TGTGCCAGCAGCTTAGGGAATAATTCGTTAAGGAGGGGCACTAGCACAGATACGCAGTATTTT
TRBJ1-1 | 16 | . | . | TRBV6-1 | CASSDFIPGMNTEAFF | TGTGCCAGCAGTGATTTTATTCCCGGGATGAACACTGAAGCTTTCTTT
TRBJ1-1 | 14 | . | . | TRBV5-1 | CASSLGHPNTEAFF | TGCGCCAGCAGCTTGGGACACCCGAACACTGAAGCTTTCTTT
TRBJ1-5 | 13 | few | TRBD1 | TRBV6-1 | CASLGQVNQPQHF | TGTGCCAGCCTGGGACAGGTCAATCAGCCCCAGCATTTT
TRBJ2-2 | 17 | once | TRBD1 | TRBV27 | CASSFRIVDRVTGELFF | TGTGCCAGCAGTTTTCGAATTGTTGACAGGGTCACCGGGGAGCTGTTTTTT
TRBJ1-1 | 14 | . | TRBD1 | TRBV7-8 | CASSHRGQGTEAFF | TGTGCCAGCAGCCACAGGGGGCAGGGCACTGAAGCTTTCTTT
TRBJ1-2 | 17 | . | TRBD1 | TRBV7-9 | CASSLSGQGAEDYGYTF | TGTGCCAGCAGCTTATCGGGACAGGGGGCTGAGGACTATGGCTACACCTTC
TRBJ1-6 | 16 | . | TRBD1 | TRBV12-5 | CASGLDGQGVNSPLHF | TGTGCTAGTGGTTTGGATGGACAGGGGGTAAATTCACCCCTCCACTTT